This T cell receptor beta chain was found in a study of T cell responses to AZD1222 COVID-19 vaccine. Study background: Second-dose groups at about 4 or about 12 weeks were pooled. Study-wide points: Recipients of two AZD1222 doses showed rising Spike-specific TCR breadth and depth. It should be noted that donors were predominantly white British and more often female, and clonal diversity was possibly underestimated. Among vaccine-associated CD4 TCRs, coverage spanned spike, with dominance at 160-218 and 743-854.

Trimming stripped 6 bases from V and 6 bases from J, with 9 bases between. There are 11 residues in the CDR3. Details on this clone: Its antigen is not known.

Profiled with immunoSEQ multiplex PCR; TCRdb holds only in-frame clones, not every one. The table has around 260,000 clones, roughly 93% seen once. The sequence was collected from an adult in good health. Sequencing was performed on peripheral blood, taken on day 0 of AZD1222 vaccination. This sequence joins TRBV12-3 or TRBV12-4 and TRBJ2-7; tentative D call: TRBD2 (5 bases). The DNA for the CDR3 is TGTGCCAGCAGCCGGGGTGGCGAGCAGTACTTC. It yields the protein CASSRGGEQYF.